These T cell receptor beta chains were read from a single sample in a study of Ad26.COV2.S vaccination and SARS-CoV-2 variants. Sequenced by immunoSEQ multiplex PCR; TCRdb stores in-frame clones only, minus some. This sample has some 370,000 clones; about four fifths occur once, and the top ten carry almost 7.5%. The sample consisted of peripheral blood, taken in a trial of Ad26.COV2.S vaccine versus placebo. These receptors all come from a person aged 18-60 years who received the Ad26.COV2.S COVID-19 vaccine or a placebo. CDR3s include the opening cysteine and the closing phenylalanine or tryptophan. D genes are given only for firm matches. Clone size is shown for a subset of rows, as once, few, many or a class of expanded clone.

clone size	D gene	V gene	J gene	CDR3 DNA	CDR3 protein
NA	NA	TRBV10-1	TRBJ2-7	TGCGCCAGCAGTGATACGGGTGGGCTCGAGCAGTACTTC	CASSDTGGLEQYF
NA	NA	TRBV2	TRBJ2-1	TGTGCCAGCAGTGTAACAGTTAGCTCCTACAATGAGCAGTTCTTC	CASSVTVSSYNEQFF
NA	NA	TRBV5-1	TRBJ2-3	TGCGCCAGCAGTTATAGCACAGATACGCAGTATTTT	CASSYSTDTQYF
NA	TRBD1	TRBV27	TRBJ1-5	TGTGCCAGCAGTTCCCGTGGGACAGGGGGTTATAGCAATCAGCCCCAGCATTTT	CASSSRGTGGYSNQPQHF
NA	NA	TRBV4-3	TRBJ2-1	TGCGCCAGCAGCCAAGACGGGGGGCCCACCAATGAGCAGTTCTTC	CASSQDGGPTNEQFF
NA	NA	TRBV3-1/TRBV3-2	TRBJ2-1	TGTGCCAGCAGCGTGTCACTTTCGAATGAGCAGTTCTTC	CASSVSLSNEQFF
NA	NA	TRBV19	TRBJ2-4	TGTGCCAGTAGTATATCTGGACGGCGAGCTATCACTGGGGCCAAAAACATTCAGTACTTC	CASSISGRRAITGAKNIQYF
many	NA	TRBV5-1	TRBJ1-6	TGCGCCAGCAGACCGCTCTGGGAGTCCGCTGCGTCACCCCTCCACTTT	CASRPLWESAASPLHF
NA	NA	TRBV7-9	TRBJ1-1	TGTGCCAGCAAGGAGTTCACGAACACTGAAGCTTTCTTT	CASKEFTNTEAFF
NA	NA	TRBV24-1	TRBJ2-7	TGTGCCACCAGTGTCGGCGCGGGGTACGAGCAGTACTTC	CATSVGAGYEQYF
NA	TRBD1	TRBV28	TRBJ1-2	TGTGCCAGCAGTTTATGGGATACAGGGGAGGATGGCTACACCTTC	CASSLWDTGEDGYTF
NA	TRBD2	TRBV2	TRBJ2-3	TGTGCCAGCAGTGGACTAGCGGGGGTTGGAGATACGCAGTATTTT	CASSGLAGVGDTQYF
once	NA	TRBV7-2	TRBJ1-2	TGTGCCAGCAACCCCACGGGGTTCCGGGGCTACACCTTC	CASNPTGFRGYTF
few	NA	TRBV6-5	TRBJ2-7	TGTGCCAGCCTCGAGGGGGTCACGCCATCCTACGAGCAGTACTTC	CASLEGVTPSYEQYF